A selection of T cell receptor beta chains follows, all from one sample in a study of blood T cell repertoires in COVID-19. Using immunoSEQ multiplex PCR, the repertoire was profiled, and TCRdb retains in-frame clones only, with some absent. The sample has approximately 300,000 clones, 85% to 90% seen once; the top ten hold 1.5% to 2%. Specimen: peripheral blood. Every receptor here comes from a woman in her twenties or thirties with COVID-19, enrolled during active disease. The CDR3 runs from the conserved cysteine through the conserved F or W. A D gene is named only where the DNA matches it firmly. Only some rows state a clone size, as once, few, many or a class for expanded clones.

D,J,size,V,DNA,CDR3
.,TRBJ1-5,.,TRBV2,TGTGCCAGCAACGGAAGGGCGGGAAATCAGCCCCAGCATTTT,CASNGRAGNQPQHF
TRBD1,TRBJ1-2,.,TRBV27,TGTGCCAGCAGTCGCTACGCGGACAGGGATAACTATGGCTACACCTTC,CASSRYADRDNYGYTF
.,TRBJ1-4,.,TRBV4-3,TGCGCCAGCAGCCAAGATTTTCCGTATGAAAAACTGTTTTTT,CASSQDFPYEKLFF
TRBD2,TRBJ2-5,.,TRBV3-1/TRBV3-2,TGTGCCAGCAGCCAAGAACTACTAGCGTTAGAGACCCAGTACTTC,CASSQELLALETQYF
TRBD2,TRBJ2-5,.,TRBV3-1/TRBV3-2,TGTGCCAGCAGCCAGGCGGGGGAGGTAGAGACCCAGTACTTC,CASSQAGEVETQYF
.,TRBJ1-2,.,TRBV11-2,TGTGCCAGCAGCTTAATACGGGATCCAATCTATGGCTACACCTTC,CASSLIRDPIYGYTF
.,TRBJ1-2,.,TRBV5-4,TGTGCCAGCAGCTTGGGCGGGGGCGTTGGATTTAGGGGCTACACCTTC,CASSLGGGVGFRGYTF
TRBD1,TRBJ1-2,.,TRBV6-6,TGTGCCAGCAGTAAACAGGGGGCAACCTATGGCTACACCTTC,CASSKQGATYGYTF
.,TRBJ1-6,few,TRBV5-4,TGTGCCAGCAGCTTGAACAGGTTGGATTCACCCCTCCACTTT,CASSLNRLDSPLHF
.,TRBJ1-6,.,TRBV6-1,TGTGCCAGCAGTGAAGTGGGGGGTCGAATACCCGTCCTCCACTTT,CASSEVGGRIPVLHF
TRBD1,TRBJ2-2,.,TRBV2,TGTGCCAGCAGTGAAGGGCGACAGGGTAACACCGGGGAGCTGTTTTTT,CASSEGRQGNTGELFF
.,TRBJ2-3,.,TRBV7-2,TGTGCCAGCAGCTTCGATACTAGAGATACGCAGTATTTT,CASSFDTRDTQYF
TRBD2,TRBJ2-1,.,TRBV14,TGTGCCAGCAATCTAGGACTAGCGGGGAGTGAGCAGTTCTTC,CASNLGLAGSEQFF
.,TRBJ1-6,.,TRBV7-9,TGTGCCAGCAGCTTAACGCGACAAGATAATTCACCCCTCCACTTT,CASSLTRQDNSPLHF
.,TRBJ1-6,.,TRBV5-4,TGTGCCAGCAGCTTGAGGGGTAATTCACCCCTCCACTTT,CASSLRGNSPLHF
TRBD1,TRBJ2-2,.,TRBV7-2,TGTGCCAGCAGCCGGGACAGGGGAAGAAGTTCCGCCGGGGAGCTGTTTTTT,CASSRDRGRSSAGELFF
.,TRBJ1-4,.,TRBV4-2,TGTGCCAGCAGCCCCCGACAGCTTAATGAAAAACTGTTTTTT,CASSPRQLNEKLFF
TRBD1,TRBJ1-2,.,TRBV29-1,TGCAGCGTGGGGGGACAGGGAGCCTATGGCTACACCTTC,CSVGGQGAYGYTF
TRBD1,TRBJ1-6,.,TRBV10-3,TGTGCCATCAGCTCTACAGGGGGTAATTCACCCCTCCACTTT,CAISSTGGNSPLHF
TRBD2,TRBJ2-3,.,TRBV4-3,TGCGCCAGCAGCCAAGCGGGGGGGAGAACTAGAGGTGGTGGGACAGATACGCAGTATTTT,CASSQAGGRTRGGGTDTQYF
.,TRBJ1-3,.,TRBV5-6,TGTGCCAGCAGCCCCAATGGGGAGGGGACTGGCTCTGGAAACACCATATATTTT,CASSPNGEGTGSGNTIYF
.,TRBJ1-1,few,TRBV5-1,TGCGCCAGCAGCTTGGCTCAGTCGAACACTGAAGCTTTCTTT,CASSLAQSNTEAFF
.,TRBJ1-6,.,TRBV2,TGTGCCAGCGCGCGACCGACAAATTCACCCCTCCACTTT,CASARPTNSPLHF
TRBD1,TRBJ1-1,.,TRBV5-1,TGCGCCAGCAGCTTGGAATGGACAGGAGATGAAGCTTTCTTT,CASSLEWTGDEAFF
.,TRBJ1-6,.,TRBV28,TGTGCCAGCAGTTTCGGGGATTCACCCCTCCACTTT,CASSFGDSPLHF
.,TRBJ1-2,few,TRBV19,TGTGCCAGTAGACAGGGTGGGGGCTACACCTTC,CASRQGGGYTF